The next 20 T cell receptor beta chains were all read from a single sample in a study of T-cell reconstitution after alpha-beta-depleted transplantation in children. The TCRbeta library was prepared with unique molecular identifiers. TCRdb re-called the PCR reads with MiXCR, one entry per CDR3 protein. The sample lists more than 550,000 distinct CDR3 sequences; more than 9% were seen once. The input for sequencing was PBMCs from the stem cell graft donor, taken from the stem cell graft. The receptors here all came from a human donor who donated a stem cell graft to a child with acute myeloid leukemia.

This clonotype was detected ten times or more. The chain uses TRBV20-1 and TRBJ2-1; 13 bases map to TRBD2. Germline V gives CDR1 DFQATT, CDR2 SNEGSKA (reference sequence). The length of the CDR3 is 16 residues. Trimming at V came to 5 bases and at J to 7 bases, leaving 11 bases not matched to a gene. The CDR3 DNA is TGCAGTGCTCCGAGACTAGCGGGGGGAGGTGATAATGAGCAGTTCTTC. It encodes CSAPRLAGGGDNEQFF.

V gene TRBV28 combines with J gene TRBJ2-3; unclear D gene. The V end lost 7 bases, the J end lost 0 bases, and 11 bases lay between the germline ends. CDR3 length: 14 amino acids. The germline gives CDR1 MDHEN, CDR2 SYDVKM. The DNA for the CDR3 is TGTGCCAGCATCTCGGGCGACAGCACAGATACGCAGTATTTT. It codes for CASISGDSTDTQYF.

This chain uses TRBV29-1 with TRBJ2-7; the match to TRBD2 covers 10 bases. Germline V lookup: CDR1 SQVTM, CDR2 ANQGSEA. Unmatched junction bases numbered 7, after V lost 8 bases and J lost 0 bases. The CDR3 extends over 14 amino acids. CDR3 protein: CSLISSGSSYEQYF. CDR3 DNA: TGCAGCCTCATCTCTAGCGGGAGCTCCTACGAGCAGTACTTC.

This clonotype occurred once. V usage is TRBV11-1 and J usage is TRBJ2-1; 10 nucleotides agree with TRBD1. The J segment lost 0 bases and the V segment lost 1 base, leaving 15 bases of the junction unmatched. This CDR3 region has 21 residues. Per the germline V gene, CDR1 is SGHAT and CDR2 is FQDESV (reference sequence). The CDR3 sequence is CASSLGGLWGTGVTSYNEQFF. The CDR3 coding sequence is TGTGCCAGCAGCTTAGGCGGCTTGTGGGGGACAGGGGTAACCTCCTACAATGAGCAGTTCTTC.

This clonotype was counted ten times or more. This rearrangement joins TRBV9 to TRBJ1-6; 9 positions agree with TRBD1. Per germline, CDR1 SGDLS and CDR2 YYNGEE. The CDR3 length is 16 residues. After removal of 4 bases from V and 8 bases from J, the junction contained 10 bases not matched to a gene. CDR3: CASSSPKGQGYSPLHF. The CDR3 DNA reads TGTGCCAGCAGCTCCCCCAAGGGACAGGGTTATTCACCCCTCCACTTT.

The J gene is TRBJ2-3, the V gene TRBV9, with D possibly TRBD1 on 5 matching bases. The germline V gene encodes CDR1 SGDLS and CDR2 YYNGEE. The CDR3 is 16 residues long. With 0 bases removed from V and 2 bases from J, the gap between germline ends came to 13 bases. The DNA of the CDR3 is TGTGCCAGCAGCGTAGTAGGGGCAACCCCCACAGATACGCAGTATTTT. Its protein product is CASSVVGATPTDTQYF.

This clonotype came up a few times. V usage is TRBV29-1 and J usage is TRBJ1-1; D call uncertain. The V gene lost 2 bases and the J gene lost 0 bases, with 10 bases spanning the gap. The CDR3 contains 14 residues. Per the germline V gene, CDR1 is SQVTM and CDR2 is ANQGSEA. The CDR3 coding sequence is TGCAGCGTTGAACGGTACCTCCTGAACACTGAAGCTTTCTTT. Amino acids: CSVERYLLNTEAFF.

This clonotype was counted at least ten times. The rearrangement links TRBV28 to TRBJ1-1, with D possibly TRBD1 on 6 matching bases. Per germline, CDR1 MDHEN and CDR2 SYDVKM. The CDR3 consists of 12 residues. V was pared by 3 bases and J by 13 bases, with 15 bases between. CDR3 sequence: CASSFRTAGVFF. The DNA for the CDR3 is TGTGCCAGCAGTTTCCGGACAGCGGGTGTTTTCTTT.

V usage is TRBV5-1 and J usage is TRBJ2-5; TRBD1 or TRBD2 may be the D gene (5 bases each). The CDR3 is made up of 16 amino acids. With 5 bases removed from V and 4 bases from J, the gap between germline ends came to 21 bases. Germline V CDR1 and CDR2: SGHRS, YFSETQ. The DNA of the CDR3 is TGCGCCAGCAGGGCGAAGGGGACGACCTTTGGAGAGACCCAGTACTTC. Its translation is CASRAKGTTFGETQYF.

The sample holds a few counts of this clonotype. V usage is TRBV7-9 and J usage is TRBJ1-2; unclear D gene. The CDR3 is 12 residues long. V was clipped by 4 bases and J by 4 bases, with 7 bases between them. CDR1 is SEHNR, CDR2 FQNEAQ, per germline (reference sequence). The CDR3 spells CASSSDTYGYTF. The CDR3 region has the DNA TGTGCCAGCAGCTCAGACACCTATGGCTACACCTTC.

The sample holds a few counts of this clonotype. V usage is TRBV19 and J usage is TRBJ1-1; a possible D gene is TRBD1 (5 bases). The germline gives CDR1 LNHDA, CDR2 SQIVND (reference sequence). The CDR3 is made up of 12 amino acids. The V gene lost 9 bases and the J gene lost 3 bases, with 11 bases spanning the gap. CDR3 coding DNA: TGTGCCAGCGAACGAGGGGACACTGAAGCTTTCTTT. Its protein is CASERGDTEAFF.

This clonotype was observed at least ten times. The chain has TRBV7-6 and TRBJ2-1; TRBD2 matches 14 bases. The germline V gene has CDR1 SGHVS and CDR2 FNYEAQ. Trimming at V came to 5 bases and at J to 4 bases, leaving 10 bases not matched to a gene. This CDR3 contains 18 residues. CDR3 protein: CASSDPRLAGGGYNEQFF. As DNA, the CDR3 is TGTGCCAGCAGCGATCCCCGACTAGCGGGAGGGGGGTACAATGAGCAGTTCTTC. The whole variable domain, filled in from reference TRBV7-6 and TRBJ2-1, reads GAGVSQSPRYKVTKRGQDVALRCDPISGHVSLYWYRQALGQGPEFLTYFNYEAQQDKSGLPNDRFSAERPEGSISTLTIQRTEQRDSAMYRCASSDPRLAGGGYNEQFFGPGTRLTVL.

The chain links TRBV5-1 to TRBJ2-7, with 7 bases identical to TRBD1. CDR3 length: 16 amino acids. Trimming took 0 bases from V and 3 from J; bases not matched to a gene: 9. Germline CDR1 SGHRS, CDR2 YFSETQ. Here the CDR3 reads CASSLAWAGGSYEQYF. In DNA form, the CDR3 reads TGCGCCAGCAGCTTGGCGTGGGCAGGGGGAAGCTACGAGCAGTACTTC.

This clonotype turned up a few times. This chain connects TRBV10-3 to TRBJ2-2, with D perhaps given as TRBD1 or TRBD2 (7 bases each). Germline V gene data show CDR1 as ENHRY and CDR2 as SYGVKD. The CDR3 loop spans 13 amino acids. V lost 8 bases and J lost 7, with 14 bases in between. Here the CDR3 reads CAIGDREGGELFF. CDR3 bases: TGTGCCATCGGCGACAGGGAGGGCGGGGAGCTGTTTTTT.

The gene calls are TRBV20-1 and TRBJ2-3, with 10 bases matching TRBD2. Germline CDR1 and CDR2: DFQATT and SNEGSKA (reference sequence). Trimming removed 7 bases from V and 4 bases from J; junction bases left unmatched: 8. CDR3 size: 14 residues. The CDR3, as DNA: TGCAGTGTCACCGGGACTAGCGTAGCAGATACGCAGTATTTT. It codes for CSVTGTSVADTQYF.

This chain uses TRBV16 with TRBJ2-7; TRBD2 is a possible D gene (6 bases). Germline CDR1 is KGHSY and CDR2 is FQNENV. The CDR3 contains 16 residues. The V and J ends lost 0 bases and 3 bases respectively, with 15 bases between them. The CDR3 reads CASSQSGGELYYEQYF. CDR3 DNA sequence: TGTGCCAGCAGCCAATCGGGCGGGGAACTTTACTACGAGCAGTACTTC.

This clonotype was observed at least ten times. The CDR3 DNA follows: TGCAGTGCTTGGCCTTCAGGGGGCGTAAAGGAAAAACTGTTTTTT. Protein product: CSAWPSGGVKEKLFF. This chain links TRBV20-1 with TRBJ1-4; 8 bases fit TRBD1. Germline loops: CDR1 DFQATT, CDR2 SNEGSKA (reference sequence). The CDR3 sequence is 15 residues long. V trimming: 5 bases; J trimming: 8 bases; junction bases outside the gene matches: 13.

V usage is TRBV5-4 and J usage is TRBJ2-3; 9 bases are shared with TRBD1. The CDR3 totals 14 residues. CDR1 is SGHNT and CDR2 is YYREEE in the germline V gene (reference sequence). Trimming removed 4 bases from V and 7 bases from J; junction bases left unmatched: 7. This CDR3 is CASSPGQGRNTQYF. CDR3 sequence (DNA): TGTGCCAGCAGCCCCGGACAGGGGAGGAATACGCAGTATTTT.

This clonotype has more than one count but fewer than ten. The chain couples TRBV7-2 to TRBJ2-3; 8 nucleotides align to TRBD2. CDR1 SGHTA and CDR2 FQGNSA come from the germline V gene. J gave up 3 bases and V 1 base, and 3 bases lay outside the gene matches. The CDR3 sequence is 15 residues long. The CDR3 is CASSLDGGRTDTQYF. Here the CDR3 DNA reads TGTGCCAGCAGCTTAGACGGCGGGAGGACAGATACGCAGTATTTT.

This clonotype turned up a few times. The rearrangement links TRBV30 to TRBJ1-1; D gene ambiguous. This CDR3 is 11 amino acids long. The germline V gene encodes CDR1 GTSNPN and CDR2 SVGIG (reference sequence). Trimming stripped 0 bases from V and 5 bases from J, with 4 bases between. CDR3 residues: CAWSVQTEAFF. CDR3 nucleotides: TGTGCCTGGAGTGTACAGACTGAAGCTTTCTTT.